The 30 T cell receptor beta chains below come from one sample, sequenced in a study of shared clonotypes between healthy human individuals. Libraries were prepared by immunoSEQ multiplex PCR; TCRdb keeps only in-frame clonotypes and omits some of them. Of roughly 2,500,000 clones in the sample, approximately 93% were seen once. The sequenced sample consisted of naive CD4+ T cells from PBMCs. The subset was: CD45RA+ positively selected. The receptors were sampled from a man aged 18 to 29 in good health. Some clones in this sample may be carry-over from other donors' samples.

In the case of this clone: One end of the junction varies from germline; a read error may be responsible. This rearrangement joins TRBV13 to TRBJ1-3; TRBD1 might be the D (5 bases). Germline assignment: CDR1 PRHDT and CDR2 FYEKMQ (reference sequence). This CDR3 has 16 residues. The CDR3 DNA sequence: TGTGCCAGCCGCTTGACGGGGCGAAGTCTTAGAAACACCATATATTTT. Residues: CASRLTGRSLRNTIYF.

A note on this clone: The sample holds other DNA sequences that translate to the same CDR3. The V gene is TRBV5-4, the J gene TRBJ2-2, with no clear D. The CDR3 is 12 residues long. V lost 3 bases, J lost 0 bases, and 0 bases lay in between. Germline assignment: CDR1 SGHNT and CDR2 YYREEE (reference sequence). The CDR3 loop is CASSSNTGELFF. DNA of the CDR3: TGTGCCAGCAGCTCGAACACCGGGGAGCTGTTTTTT.

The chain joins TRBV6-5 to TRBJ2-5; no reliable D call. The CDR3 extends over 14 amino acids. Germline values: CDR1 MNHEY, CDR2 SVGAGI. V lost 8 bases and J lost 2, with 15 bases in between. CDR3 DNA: TGTGCCAGCGCGCCAGGAGACTTTCAAGAGACCCAGTACTTC. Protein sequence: CASAPGDFQETQYF.

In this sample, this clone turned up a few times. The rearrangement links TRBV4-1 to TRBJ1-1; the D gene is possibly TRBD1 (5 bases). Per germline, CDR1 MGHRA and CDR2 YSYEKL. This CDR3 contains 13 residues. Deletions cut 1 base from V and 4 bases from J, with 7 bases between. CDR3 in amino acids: CASSQARGTEAFF. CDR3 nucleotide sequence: TGCGCCAGCAGCCAAGCGAGGGGCACTGAAGCTTTCTTT.

CDR3 in DNA: TGTGCCAGCAGTTTAGAACCCCCCCTGGGAACCTACGAGCAGTACTTC. Its translation is CASSLEPPLGTYEQYF. The V gene is TRBV27, the J gene TRBJ2-7; no reliable D call. Germline V gene lookup returns CDR1 MNHEY and CDR2 SMNVEV (reference sequence). The CDR3 extends over 16 amino acids. The germline V and J ends were trimmed by 2 bases and 2 bases, with 16 bases remaining between them.

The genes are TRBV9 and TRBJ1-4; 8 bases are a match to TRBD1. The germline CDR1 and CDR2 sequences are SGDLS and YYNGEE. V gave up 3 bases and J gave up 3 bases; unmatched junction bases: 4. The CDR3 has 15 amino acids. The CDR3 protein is CASSATGAANEKLFF. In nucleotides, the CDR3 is TGTGCCAGCAGCGCGACAGGGGCAGCTAATGAAAAACTGTTTTTT.

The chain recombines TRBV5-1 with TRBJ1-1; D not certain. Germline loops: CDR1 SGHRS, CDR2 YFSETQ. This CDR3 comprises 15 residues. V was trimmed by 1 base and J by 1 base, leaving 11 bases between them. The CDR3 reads CASSLFGQPNTEAFF. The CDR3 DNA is TGCGCCAGCAGCTTGTTCGGGCAGCCGAACACTGAAGCTTTCTTT.

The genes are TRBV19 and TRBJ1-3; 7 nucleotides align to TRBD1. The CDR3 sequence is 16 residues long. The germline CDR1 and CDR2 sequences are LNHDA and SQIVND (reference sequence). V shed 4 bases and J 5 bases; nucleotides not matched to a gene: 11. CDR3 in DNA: TGTGCCAGTAGTACAGAGGGGGCTAGAAGTCGAAACACCATATATTTT. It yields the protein CASSTEGARSRNTIYF.

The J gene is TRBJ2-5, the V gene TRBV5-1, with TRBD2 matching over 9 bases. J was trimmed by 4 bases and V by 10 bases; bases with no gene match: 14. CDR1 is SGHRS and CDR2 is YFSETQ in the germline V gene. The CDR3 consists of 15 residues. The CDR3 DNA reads TGCGCCTCCCACCTAATAGCGGGAGTCGGAGAGACCCAGTACTTC. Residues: CASHLIAGVGETQYF.

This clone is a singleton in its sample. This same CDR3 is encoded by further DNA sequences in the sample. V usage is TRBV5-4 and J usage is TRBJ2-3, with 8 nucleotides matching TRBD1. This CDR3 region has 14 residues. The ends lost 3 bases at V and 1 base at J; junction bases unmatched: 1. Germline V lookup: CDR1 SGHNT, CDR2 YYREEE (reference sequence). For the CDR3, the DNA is TGTGCCAGCAGCTCGGGACAGGGCACAGATACGCAGTATTTT. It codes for CASSSGQGTDTQYF.

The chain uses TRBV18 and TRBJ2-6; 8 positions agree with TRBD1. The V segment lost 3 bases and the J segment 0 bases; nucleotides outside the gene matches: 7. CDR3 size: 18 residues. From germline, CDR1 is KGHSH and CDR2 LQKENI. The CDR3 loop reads CASSPVGTGSSGANVLTF. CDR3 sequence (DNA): TGTGCCAGCTCACCCGTGGGGACAGGCAGCTCTGGGGCCAACGTCCTGACTTTC.

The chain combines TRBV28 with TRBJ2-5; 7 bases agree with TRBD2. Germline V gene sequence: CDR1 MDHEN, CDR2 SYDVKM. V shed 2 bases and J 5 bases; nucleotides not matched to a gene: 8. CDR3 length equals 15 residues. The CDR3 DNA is TGTGCCAGCAGTTTAGTAGGGGCAGCGGGGGAGACCCAGTACTTC. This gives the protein CASSLVGAAGETQYF.

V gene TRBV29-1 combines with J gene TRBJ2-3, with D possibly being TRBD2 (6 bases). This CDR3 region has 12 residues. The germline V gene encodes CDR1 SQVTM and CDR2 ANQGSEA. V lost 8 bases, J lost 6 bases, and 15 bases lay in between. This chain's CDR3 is CSLMRRGDTQYF. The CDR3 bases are TGCAGCCTCATGAGACGGGGGGATACGCAGTATTTT.

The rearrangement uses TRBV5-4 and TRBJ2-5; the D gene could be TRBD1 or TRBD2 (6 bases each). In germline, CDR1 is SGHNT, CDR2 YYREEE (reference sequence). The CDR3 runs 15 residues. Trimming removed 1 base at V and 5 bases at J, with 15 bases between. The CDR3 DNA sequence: TGTGCCAGCAGCTTGCCGGGGGCGTCCGGGGAGACCCAGTACTTC. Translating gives CASSLPGASGETQYF. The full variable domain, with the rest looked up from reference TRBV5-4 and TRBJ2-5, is ETGVTQSPTHLIKTRGQQVTLRCSSQSGHNTVSWYQQALGQGPQFIFQYYREEENGRGNFPPRFSGLQFPNYSSELNVNALELDDSALYLCASSLPGASGETQYFGPGTRLLVL.

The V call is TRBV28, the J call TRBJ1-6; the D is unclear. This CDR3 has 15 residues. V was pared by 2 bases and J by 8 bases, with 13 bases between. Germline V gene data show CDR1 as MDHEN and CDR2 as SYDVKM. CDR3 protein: CASSLGSTGDSPLHF. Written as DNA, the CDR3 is TGTGCCAGCAGTTTAGGGTCGACCGGGGATTCACCCCTCCACTTT.

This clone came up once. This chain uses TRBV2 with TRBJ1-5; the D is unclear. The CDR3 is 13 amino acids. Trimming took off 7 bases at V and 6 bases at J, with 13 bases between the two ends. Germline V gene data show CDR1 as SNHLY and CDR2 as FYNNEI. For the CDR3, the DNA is TGTGCCAGCAAGTTGGCGGAGGGTCAGCCCCAGCATTTT. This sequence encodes CASKLAEGQPQHF.

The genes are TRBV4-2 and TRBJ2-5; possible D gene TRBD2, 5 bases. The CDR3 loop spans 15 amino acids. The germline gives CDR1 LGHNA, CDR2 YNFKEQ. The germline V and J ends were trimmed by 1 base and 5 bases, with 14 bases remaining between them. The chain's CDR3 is CASSQGWVGGETQYF. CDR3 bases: TGTGCCAGCAGCCAAGGGTGGGTTGGCGGGGAGACCCAGTACTTC.

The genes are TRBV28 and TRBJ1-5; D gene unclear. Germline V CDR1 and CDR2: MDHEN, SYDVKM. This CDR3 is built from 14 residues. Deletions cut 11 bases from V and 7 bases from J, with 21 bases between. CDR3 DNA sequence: TGTGCCGCCAGCACGGCCCACAGCCGCCAGCCCCAGCATTTT. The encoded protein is CAASTAHSRQPQHF. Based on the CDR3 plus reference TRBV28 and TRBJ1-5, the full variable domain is DVKVTQSSRYLVKRTGEKVFLECVQDMDHENMFWYRQDPGLGLRLIYFSYDVKMKEKGDIPEGYSVSREKKERFSLILESASTNQTSMYLCAASTAHSRQPQHFGDGTRLSIL.

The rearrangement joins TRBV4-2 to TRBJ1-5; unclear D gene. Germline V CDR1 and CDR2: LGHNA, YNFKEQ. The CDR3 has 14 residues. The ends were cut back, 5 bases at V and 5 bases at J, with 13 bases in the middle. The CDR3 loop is CASSSAPGDQPQHF. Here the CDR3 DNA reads TGTGCCAGCAGCTCAGCCCCTGGGGATCAGCCCCAGCATTTT.

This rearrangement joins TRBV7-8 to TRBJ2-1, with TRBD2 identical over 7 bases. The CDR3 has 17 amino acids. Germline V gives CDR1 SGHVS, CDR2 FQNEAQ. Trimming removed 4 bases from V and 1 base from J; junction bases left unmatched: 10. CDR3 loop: CASSYARAGVSYNEQFF. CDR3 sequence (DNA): TGTGCCAGCAGCTACGCCCGGGCGGGAGTATCCTACAATGAGCAGTTCTTC.

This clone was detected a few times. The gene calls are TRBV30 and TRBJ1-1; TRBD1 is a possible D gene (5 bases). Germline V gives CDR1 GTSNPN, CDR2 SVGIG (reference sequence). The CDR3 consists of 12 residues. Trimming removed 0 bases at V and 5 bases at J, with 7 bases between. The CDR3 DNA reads TGTGCCTGGAGTGTCTGGGGGACTGAAGCTTTCTTT. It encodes CAWSVWGTEAFF.

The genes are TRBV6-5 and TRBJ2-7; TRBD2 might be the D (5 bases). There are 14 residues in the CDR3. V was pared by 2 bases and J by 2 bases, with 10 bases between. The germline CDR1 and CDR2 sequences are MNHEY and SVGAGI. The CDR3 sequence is CASSYDSGTYEQYF. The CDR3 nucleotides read TGTGCCAGCAGTTACGATTCGGGAACCTACGAGCAGTACTTC.

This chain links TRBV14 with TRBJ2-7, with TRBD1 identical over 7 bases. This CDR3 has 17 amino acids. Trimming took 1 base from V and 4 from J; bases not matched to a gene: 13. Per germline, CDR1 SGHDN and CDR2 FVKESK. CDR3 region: CASSQGKISRGIYEQYF. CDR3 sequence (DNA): TGTGCCAGCAGCCAAGGAAAAATAAGCAGGGGGATATACGAGCAGTACTTC.

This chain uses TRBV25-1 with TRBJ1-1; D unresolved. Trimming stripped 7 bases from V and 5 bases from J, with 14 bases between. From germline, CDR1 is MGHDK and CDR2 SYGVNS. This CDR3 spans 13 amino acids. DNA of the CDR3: TGTGCCAGCATGTCCGGAATGGGGACTGAAGCTTTCTTT. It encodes CASMSGMGTEAFF.

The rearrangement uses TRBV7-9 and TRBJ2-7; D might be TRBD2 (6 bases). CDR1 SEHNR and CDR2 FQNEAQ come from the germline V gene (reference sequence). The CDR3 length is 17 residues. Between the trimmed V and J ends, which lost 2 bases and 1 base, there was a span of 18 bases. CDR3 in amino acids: CASSLRFELAYSYEQYF. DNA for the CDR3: TGTGCCAGCAGCTTACGTTTCGAACTAGCTTATTCCTACGAGCAGTACTTC.

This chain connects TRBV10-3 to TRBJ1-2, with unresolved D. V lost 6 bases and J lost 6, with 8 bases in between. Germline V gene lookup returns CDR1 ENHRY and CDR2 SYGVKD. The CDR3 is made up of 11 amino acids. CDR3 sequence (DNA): TGTGCCATCAGCAAGAACGATGGCTACACCTTC. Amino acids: CAISKNDGYTF.

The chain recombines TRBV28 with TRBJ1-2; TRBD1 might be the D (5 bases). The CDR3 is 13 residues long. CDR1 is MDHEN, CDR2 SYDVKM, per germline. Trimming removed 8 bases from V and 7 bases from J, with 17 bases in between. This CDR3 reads CASVLGQGGGYTF. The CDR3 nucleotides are TGTGCCAGCGTTTTAGGGCAGGGTGGTGGCTACACCTTC.

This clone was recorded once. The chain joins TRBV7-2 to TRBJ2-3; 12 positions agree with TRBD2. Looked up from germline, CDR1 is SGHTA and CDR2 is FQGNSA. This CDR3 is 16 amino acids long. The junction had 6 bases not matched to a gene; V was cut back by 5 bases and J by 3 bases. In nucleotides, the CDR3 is TGTGCCAGCAGCGCGGAGACTAGCGGGAGAACAGATACGCAGTATTTT. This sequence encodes CASSAETSGRTDTQYF.

CDR3 DNA: TGTGCCAGCAGCGCCGTGTCGGGTATGAATACGCAGTATTTT. Amino acids: CASSAVSGMNTQYF. The chain has TRBV9 and TRBJ2-3; D is unclear. The CDR3 is made up of 14 amino acids. Germline V gives CDR1 SGDLS, CDR2 YYNGEE. Trimming took off 3 bases at V and 7 bases at J, with 15 bases between the two ends.

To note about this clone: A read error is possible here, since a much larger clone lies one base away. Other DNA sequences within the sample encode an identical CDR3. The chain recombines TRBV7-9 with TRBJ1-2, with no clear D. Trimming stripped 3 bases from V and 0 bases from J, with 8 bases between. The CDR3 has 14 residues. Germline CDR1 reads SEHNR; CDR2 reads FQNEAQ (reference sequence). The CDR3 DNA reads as TGTGCCAGCAGCTTGAACAGAGCTAACTATGGCTACACCTTC. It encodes CASSLNRANYGYTF.